This note documents a single TCR beta chain sequence. This sample is drawn from a study of blood T cell repertoires in COVID-19. TCRdb's copy holds only in-frame clones and misses some; the assay was immunoSEQ multiplex PCR. The data hold approximately 300,000 clones, with about 89% observed a single time. The germline V gene has CDR1 SEHNR and CDR2 FQNEAQ (reference sequence). V dropped 5 bases and J dropped 4 bases, with 20 bases sitting between them. This CDR3 comprises 16 residues. The chain combines TRBV7-9 with TRBJ1-1; D possibly corresponds to TRBD1 (6 bases). This TCR was recovered from a man between 18 and 35 years old who had recovered from COVID-19. Sequenced sample: peripheral blood. CDR3 sequence (DNA): TGTGCCAGCAGCCCCGAGTCTACAGGGCCCTTCACTGAAGCTTTCTTT. Translated: CASSPESTGPFTEAFF.